These T cell receptor beta chains were read from a single sample in a study of CD8 T cells in ankylosing spondylitis. In TCRdb, the 5' RACE reads were re-called with MiXCR into one record per CDR3 protein. The sample consists of hundreds of thousands of distinct CDR3 sequences, about 12% of them appearing once. Sequenced sample: blood, either unsorted or a sorted T cell fraction (not recorded which). The receptors stem from a male donor with ankylosing spondylitis. CDR3s include the opening cysteine and the closing phenylalanine or tryptophan. The D gene is left open where the match is weak. Only some rows state a clone size, as once, few, many or a class for expanded clones.

v_call,clone_size,j_call,d_call,cdr3_nt,cdr3_aa
TRBV6-2/TRBV6-3,few,TRBJ1-5,-,TGTGCCAGCAGTTACTCGATCGGTCGCCGACAGGGCAATCAGCCCCAGCATTTT,CASSYSIGRRQGNQPQHF
TRBV24-1,many,TRBJ1-1,-,TGTGCCACCAGCGCCTCGAACTTCATCCACACTGAAGCTTTCTTT,CATSASNFIHTEAFF
TRBV20-1,many,TRBJ1-2,-,TGCAGTGCCCATGACTGGGCCGGTTTATCCTATGGCTACACCTTC,CSAHDWAGLSYGYTF
TRBV18,-,TRBJ2-1,-,TGTGCCAGCTCTCCGGACAGTAACAATGAGCAGTTCTTC,CASSPDSNNEQFF
TRBV9,few,TRBJ2-7,-,TGTGCCAGCAGCGTAGCGCCGGCGGGCGAGCAGTACTTC,CASSVAPAGEQYF
TRBV2,-,TRBJ2-3,-,TGTGCCAGCAGTGAACAGGGGCCTCACACAGATACGCAGTATTTT,CASSEQGPHTDTQYF
TRBV6-6,many,TRBJ1-6,-,TGTGCCAGCAGTTACTCGCAGTCACCCCTCCACTTT,CASSYSQSPLHF
TRBV29-1,-,TRBJ2-1,TRBD2,TGCGGCGGGGGTGTAGCGGCTGGGCAGTTCTTC,CGGGVAAGQFF
TRBV29-1,-,TRBJ1-4,TRBD1,TGCAGCGTTGGATACAGGGGCACGGATGAAAAACTGTTTTTT,CSVGYRGTDEKLFF
TRBV29-1,-,TRBJ2-1,TRBD2,TGCAGCGTTGAAGAAATCGGGGGGAGCTCCTACAATGAGCAGTTCTTC,CSVEEIGGSSYNEQFF
TRBV28,many,TRBJ2-5,-,TGTGCCAGCAGTTTCCGGGTGGAAGAGACCCAGTACTTC,CASSFRVEETQYF
TRBV20-1,few,TRBJ1-4,-,TGCAGTGCTCGAGGACCGACAGCGACTAATGAAAAACTGTTTTTT,CSARGPTATNEKLFF
TRBV20-1,many,TRBJ2-2,-,TGCAGTGCTAGTAGGGAACGGACCGGGGAGCTGTTTTTT,CSASRERTGELFF
TRBV4-1,few,TRBJ2-5,TRBD2,TGCGCCAGCAGCCAAGATTTCCCCGGACTAGCGGGAGAGACCCAGTACTTC,CASSQDFPGLAGETQYF
TRBV27,many,TRBJ1-1,-,TGTGCCAGCAGTCGTACAGGGTTCCGCGCTGAAGCTTTCTTT,CASSRTGFRAEAFF
TRBV5-1,-,TRBJ2-5,-,TGCGCCAGCAGCCCGTCATGGGCGTCTGGGGAGACCCAGTACTTC,CASSPSWASGETQYF
TRBV18,few,TRBJ1-4,-,TGTGCCAGCTCAGTGACAGTCGCAACTAATGAAAAACTGTTTTTT,CASSVTVATNEKLFF
TRBV27,few,TRBJ2-5,-,TGTGCCAGCCTCTCCCAAGAGACCCAGTACTTC,CASLSQETQYF
TRBV20-1,few,TRBJ1-5,TRBD1,TGCAGTGCTAGAGCTATGACAGGGCGGCGCAATCAGCCCCAGCATTTT,CSARAMTGRRNQPQHF
TRBV24-1,-,TRBJ2-5,TRBD1,TGTGCCACCAGTCGACAGGGGGAAGAGACCCAGTACTTC,CATSRQGEETQYF
TRBV5-1,-,TRBJ2-7,-,TGCGCCAGCAGCCCACTCGGGGCGCCCTACGAGCAGTACTTC,CASSPLGAPYEQYF
TRBV5-1,few,TRBJ1-2,-,TGCGCCAGCAGCTCCAGCGGACAGAACTATGGCTACACCTTC,CASSSSGQNYGYTF